Listed here are 14 T cell receptor beta chains from one sample, sequenced in a study of CD8 T cells in ankylosing spondylitis. A single record per CDR3 protein comes from TCRdb applying MiXCR to the 5' RACE reads. The sample carries 25,000 to 35,000 distinct CDR3 sequences, approximately 15% recorded once. Sequenced: blood. The receptors originated from a male donor with ankylosing spondylitis or in good health (not recorded which).

In this sample, this clonotype turned up a few times. J is TRBJ2-2 and V is TRBV29-1; D unresolved. The ends were cut back, 3 bases at V and 4 bases at J, with 9 bases in the middle. Germline CDR1 reads SQVTM; CDR2 reads ANQGSEA. The CDR3 is made up of 13 amino acids. CDR3 sequence: CSVDGPGTGELFF. The DNA for the CDR3 is TGCAGCGTTGACGGCCCTGGCACCGGGGAGCTGTTTTTT.

Only a few counts were recorded for this clonotype. The chain carries TRBV5-1 and TRBJ2-3, with D perhaps matching TRBD1 or TRBD2 (6 bases each). The CDR3 is 12 residues long. The V gene lost 5 bases and the J gene lost 4 bases, with 8 bases spanning the gap. Germline CDR1 and CDR2: SGHRS and YFSETQ. CDR3 in DNA: TGCGCCAGCAGGAGGGGGGCAGATACGCAGTATTTT. It yields the protein CASRRGADTQYF.

This chain links TRBV27 with TRBJ1-4; 7 nucleotides agree with TRBD1. This CDR3 is built from 11 residues. CDR1 is MNHEY, CDR2 SMNVEV, per germline (reference sequence). Trimming took 10 bases from V and 7 from J; bases not matched to a gene: 3. CDR3 nucleotide sequence: TGTGCCACAGGGGGTGGTGAAAAACTGTTTTTT. This codes for CATGGGEKLFF.

The chain recombines TRBV6-5 with TRBJ2-2; no clear D gene. Trimming stripped 6 bases from V and 4 bases from J, with 9 bases between. Germline V CDR1 and CDR2: MNHEY, SVGAGI. CDR3 length: 13 amino acids. DNA of the CDR3: TGTGCCAGCAGGGGCACAGTCACCGGGGAGCTGTTTTTT. Translation: CASRGTVTGELFF.

This clonotype was observed at least ten times. This chain uses TRBV11-2 with TRBJ2-1; weak D call: TRBD2 (6 bases). Germline V gives CDR1 SGHAT, CDR2 FQNNGV. This CDR3 region has 15 residues. Trimming removed 1 base at V and 6 bases at J, with 13 bases between. The CDR3 sequence: CASSLGGGISNEQFF. The DNA for the CDR3 is TGTGCCAGCAGCTTAGGGGGCGGGATAAGCAATGAGCAGTTCTTC.

This clonotype has just a few counts. The chain carries TRBV7-9 and TRBJ1-4; a possible D gene is TRBD1 (5 bases). This CDR3 comprises 15 residues. The germline CDR1 and CDR2 sequences are SEHNR and FQNEAQ (reference sequence). Trimming left V 5 bases short and J 3 bases short, with 13 bases between. The CDR3 reads CASSPPGGSNEKLFF. For the CDR3, the DNA is TGTGCCAGCAGCCCCCCGGGGGGATCTAATGAAAAACTGTTTTTT.

The V gene is TRBV7-9, the J gene TRBJ1-1; no definite D call. CDR1 and CDR2 from the germline V gene are SEHNR and FQNEAQ (reference sequence). The CDR3 runs 11 residues. The CDR3 DNA is TGTGTCATCCCGGTGGGGACTGAAGCTTTCTTT. This gives the protein CVIPVGTEAFF.

J is TRBJ2-1 and V is TRBV28; D remains ambiguous. Germline lookup yields CDR1 MDHEN and CDR2 SYDVKM. V was shortened by 3 bases and J by 5 bases, with 8 bases between the two germline ends. The CDR3 has 13 amino acids. The CDR3 here is CASSFRANNEQFF. CDR3 in DNA: TGTGCCAGCAGTTTCCGGGCGAACAATGAGCAGTTCTTC.

This rearrangement joins TRBV20-1 to TRBJ2-3; possibly TRBD2 for D (6 bases). Germline V gene sequence: CDR1 DFQATT, CDR2 SNEGSKA (reference sequence). Trimming shortened V by 0 bases and J by 3 bases, and 7 bases separated the two germline ends. CDR3 length: 13 residues. CDR3 DNA sequence: TGCAGTGCTAGAGAGGGGACTACAGATACGCAGTATTTT. As protein: CSAREGTTDTQYF.

This clonotype has more than one count but fewer than ten. The chain employs TRBV29-1 and TRBJ1-1; D is possibly TRBD1 (5 bases). The CDR3 consists of 12 residues. CDR1 is SQVTM, CDR2 ANQGSEA, per germline. Trimming removed 6 bases at V and 0 bases at J, with 8 bases between. The CDR3 DNA sequence: TGCAGCGTAACGACAGTGAACACTGAAGCTTTCTTT. Its protein is CSVTTVNTEAFF.

V gene TRBV7-9 combines with J gene TRBJ2-3; no clear D gene. CDR1 and CDR2 from the germline V gene are SEHNR and FQNEAQ (reference sequence). With 8 bases removed from V and 0 bases from J, the gap between germline ends came to 9 bases. The CDR3 covers 13 residues. Written as DNA, the CDR3 is TGTGCCAGCTCGCGGTCTAGCACAGATACGCAGTATTTT. Amino acids: CASSRSSTDTQYF.

The genes are TRBV15 and TRBJ1-4; D might be TRBD1 (5 bases). Germline V gene data show CDR1 as LNHNV and CDR2 as YYDKDF (reference sequence). Trimming stripped 1 base from V and 7 bases from J, with 16 bases between. The CDR3 has 16 residues. The CDR3 nucleotides are TGTGCCACCAGCAGAGGTCCCGGGACCTTGGGTGAAAAACTGTTTTTT. It yields the protein CATSRGPGTLGEKLFF.

This clonotype was counted only a few times. V usage is TRBV5-1 and J usage is TRBJ2-7, with TRBD1 identical over 10 bases. J gave up 5 bases and V 6 bases, and 14 bases lay outside the gene matches. From germline, CDR1 is SGHRS and CDR2 YFSETQ. This CDR3 spans 16 amino acids. The CDR3 DNA reads as TGCGCCAGCACGATCCTGGTAAAGACAGGGGGCGACGAGCAGTACGTC. Residues: CASTILVKTGGDEQYV.

The rearrangement uses TRBV7-2 and TRBJ2-3, with 9 bases lining up with TRBD2. The junction had 6 bases not matched to a gene; V was cut back by 0 bases and J by 8 bases. The CDR3 has 15 residues. The germline V gene encodes CDR1 SGHTA and CDR2 FQGNSA. CDR3 nucleotide sequence: TGTGCCAGCAGCTTAGCGCTGGCTAGCGGGACTACGCAGTATTTT. This codes for CASSLALASGTTQYF.